The present entry profiles one T cell receptor (beta chain) with its context. Its antigen is undetermined. Sequence at one end of the junction differs from germline and may be a read error. MiXCR, applied by TCRdb to the 5' RACE reads, yields one record per CDR3 protein. This table holds some 800,000 distinct CDR3 sequences, about an eighth found once. The data were obtained in a study of CD8 T cells in ankylosing spondylitis. Findings of the study overall: Seven to nine highly homologous variants formed a TCR beta motif that appeared characteristic of ankylosing spondylitis blood.

This CDR3 contains 15 residues. Per the germline V gene, CDR1 is SSHAT and CDR2 is FNYEAQ (reference sequence). This chain joins TRBV7-7 and TRBJ2-1, with D maybe TRBD1 (5 bases). The sample was blood, either unsorted or a sorted T cell fraction (not recorded which). The source of this sequence is a male donor with ankylosing spondylitis. The CDR3 coding sequence is TGTGCTAGCAGCACCCGACAAGGGGCAGGGAATGAGCAGTTCTTC. Amino acids: CASSTRQGAGNEQFF.